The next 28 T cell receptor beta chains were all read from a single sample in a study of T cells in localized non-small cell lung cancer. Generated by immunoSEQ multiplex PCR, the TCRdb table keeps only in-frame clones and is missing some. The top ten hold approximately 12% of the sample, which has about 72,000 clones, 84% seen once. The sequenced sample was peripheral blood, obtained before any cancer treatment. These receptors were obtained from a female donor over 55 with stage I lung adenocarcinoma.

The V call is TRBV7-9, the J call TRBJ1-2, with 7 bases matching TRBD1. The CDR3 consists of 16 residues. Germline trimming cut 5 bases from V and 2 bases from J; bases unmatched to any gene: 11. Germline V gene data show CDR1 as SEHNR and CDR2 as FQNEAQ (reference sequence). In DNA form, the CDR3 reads TGTGCCAGCAGCCACCAAACCGGGACAGCCAACTATGGCTACACCTTC. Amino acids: CASSHQTGTANYGYTF.

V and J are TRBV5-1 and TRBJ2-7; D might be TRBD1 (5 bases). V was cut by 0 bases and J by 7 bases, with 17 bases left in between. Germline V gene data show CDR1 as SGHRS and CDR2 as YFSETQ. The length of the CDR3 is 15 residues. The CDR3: CASSLESGFVWEQYF. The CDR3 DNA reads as TGCGCCAGCAGCTTGGAATCAGGGTTTGTCTGGGAGCAGTACTTC.

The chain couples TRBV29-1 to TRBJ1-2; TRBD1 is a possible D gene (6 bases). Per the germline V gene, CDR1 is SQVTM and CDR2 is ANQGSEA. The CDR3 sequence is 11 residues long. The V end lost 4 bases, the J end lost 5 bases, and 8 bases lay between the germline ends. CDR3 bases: TGCAGCGTTGGGACAGTTTATGGCTACACCTTC. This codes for CSVGTVYGYTF.

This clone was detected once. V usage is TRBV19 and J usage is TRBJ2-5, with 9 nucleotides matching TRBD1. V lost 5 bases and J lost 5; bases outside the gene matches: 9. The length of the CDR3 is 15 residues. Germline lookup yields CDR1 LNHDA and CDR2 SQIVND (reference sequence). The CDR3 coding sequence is TGTGCCAGTAGTCCCGGGACAGGGTTGGTGGAGACCCAGTACTTC. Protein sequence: CASSPGTGLVETQYF. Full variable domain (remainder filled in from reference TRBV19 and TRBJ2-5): DGGITQSPKYLFRKEGQNVTLSCEQNLNHDAMYWYRQDPGQGLRLIYYSQIVNDFQKGDIAEGYSVSREKKESFPLTVTSAQKNPTAFYLCASSPGTGLVETQYFGPGTRLLVL.

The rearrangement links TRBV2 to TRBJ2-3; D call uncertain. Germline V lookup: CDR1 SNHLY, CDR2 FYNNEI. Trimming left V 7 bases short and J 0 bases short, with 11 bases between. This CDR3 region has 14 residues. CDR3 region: CASMTLTSTDTQYF. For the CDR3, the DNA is TGTGCCAGCATGACCCTAACTAGCACAGATACGCAGTATTTT.

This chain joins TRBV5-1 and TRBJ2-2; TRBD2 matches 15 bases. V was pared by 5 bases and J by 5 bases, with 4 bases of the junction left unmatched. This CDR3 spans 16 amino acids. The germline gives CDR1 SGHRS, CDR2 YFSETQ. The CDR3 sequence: CASSTGLAGGTGELFF. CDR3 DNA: TGCGCCAGCAGTACGGGACTAGCGGGAGGAACCGGGGAGCTGTTTTTT. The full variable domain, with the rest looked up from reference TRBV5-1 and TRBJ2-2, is KAGVTQTPRYLIKTRGQQVTLSCSPISGHRSVSWYQQTPGQGLQFLFEYFSETQRNKGNFPGRFSGRQFSNSRSEMNVSTLELGDSALYLCASSTGLAGGTGELFFGEGSRLTVL.

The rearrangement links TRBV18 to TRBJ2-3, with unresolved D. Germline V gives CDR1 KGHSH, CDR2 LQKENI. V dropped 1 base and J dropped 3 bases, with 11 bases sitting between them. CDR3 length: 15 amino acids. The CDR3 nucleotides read TGTGCCAGCTCACCACGGAACCTCGTAACAGATACGCAGTATTTT. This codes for CASSPRNLVTDTQYF.

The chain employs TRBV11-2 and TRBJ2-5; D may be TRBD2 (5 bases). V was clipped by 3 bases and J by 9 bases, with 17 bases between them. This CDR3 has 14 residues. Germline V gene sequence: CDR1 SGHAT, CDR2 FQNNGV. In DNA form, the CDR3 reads TGTGCCAGCAGCTTGACACGAACGAACGGGGCCCAGTACTTC. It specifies CASSLTRTNGAQYF.

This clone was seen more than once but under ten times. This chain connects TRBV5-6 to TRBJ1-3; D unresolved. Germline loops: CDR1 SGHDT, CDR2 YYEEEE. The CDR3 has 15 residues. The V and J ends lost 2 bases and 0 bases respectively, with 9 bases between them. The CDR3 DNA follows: TGTGCCAGCAGCTTATGGTCCGTCTCTGGAAACACCATATATTTT. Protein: CASSLWSVSGNTIYF.

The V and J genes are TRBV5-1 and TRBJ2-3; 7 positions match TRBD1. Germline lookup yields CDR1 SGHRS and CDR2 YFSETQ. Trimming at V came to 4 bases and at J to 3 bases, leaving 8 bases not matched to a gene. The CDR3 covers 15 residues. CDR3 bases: TGCGCCAGCAGCCCCGGGGACAGCCGGACAGATACGCAGTATTTT. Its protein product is CASSPGDSRTDTQYF.

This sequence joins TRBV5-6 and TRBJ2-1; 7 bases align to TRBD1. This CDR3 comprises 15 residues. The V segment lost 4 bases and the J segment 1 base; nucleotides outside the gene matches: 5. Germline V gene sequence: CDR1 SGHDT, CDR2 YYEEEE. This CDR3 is CASSPIQGSYNEQFF. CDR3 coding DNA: TGTGCCAGCAGCCCGATACAGGGGTCCTACAATGAGCAGTTCTTC.

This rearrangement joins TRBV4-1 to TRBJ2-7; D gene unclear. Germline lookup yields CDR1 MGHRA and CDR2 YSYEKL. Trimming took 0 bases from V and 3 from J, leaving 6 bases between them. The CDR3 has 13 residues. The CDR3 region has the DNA TGCGCCAGCAGCCAAGATAAGTACTACGAGCAGTACTTC. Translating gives CASSQDKYYEQYF.

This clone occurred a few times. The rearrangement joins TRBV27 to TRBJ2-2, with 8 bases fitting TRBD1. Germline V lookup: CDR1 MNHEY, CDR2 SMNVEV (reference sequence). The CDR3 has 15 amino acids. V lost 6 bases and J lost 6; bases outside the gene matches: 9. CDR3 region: CASRPGQGRAGELFF. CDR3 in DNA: TGTGCCAGCAGACCAGGACAGGGCAGGGCCGGGGAGCTGTTTTTT.

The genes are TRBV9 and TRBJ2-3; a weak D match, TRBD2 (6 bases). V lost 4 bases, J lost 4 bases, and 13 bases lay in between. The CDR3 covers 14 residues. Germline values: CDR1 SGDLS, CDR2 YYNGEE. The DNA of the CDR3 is TGTGCCAGCAGCCCTGGACTATTACCAGATACGCAGTATTTT. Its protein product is CASSPGLLPDTQYF.

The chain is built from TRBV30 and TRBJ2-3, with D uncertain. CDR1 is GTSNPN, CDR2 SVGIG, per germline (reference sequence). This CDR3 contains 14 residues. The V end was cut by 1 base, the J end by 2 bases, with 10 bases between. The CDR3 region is CAWSGGSPTDTQYF. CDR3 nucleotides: TGTGCCTGGAGTGGGGGTTCCCCCACAGATACGCAGTATTTT. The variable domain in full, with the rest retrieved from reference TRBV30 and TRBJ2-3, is SQTIHQWPATLVQPVGSPLSLECTVEGTSNPNLYWYRQAAGRGLQLLFYSVGIGQISSEVPQNLSASRPQDRQFILSSKKLLLSDSGFYLCAWSGGSPTDTQYFGPGTRLTVL.

The CDR3 protein is CASSGINRGDGYTF. The CDR3 region has the DNA TGTGCCAGCAGCGGTATAAACAGGGGAGATGGCTACACCTTC. The rearrangement links TRBV9 to TRBJ1-2; TRBD1 aligns across 7 bases. CDR3 length: 14 residues. The germline gives CDR1 SGDLS, CDR2 YYNGEE. Unmatched junction bases numbered 8, after V lost 3 bases and J lost 6 bases. The whole variable domain, remainder taken from reference TRBV9 and TRBJ1-2, is DSGVTQTPKHLITATGQRVTLRCSPRSGDLSVYWYQQSLDQGLQFLIQYYNGEERAKGNILERFSAQQFPDLHSELNLSSLELGDSALYFCASSGINRGDGYTFGSGTRLTVV.

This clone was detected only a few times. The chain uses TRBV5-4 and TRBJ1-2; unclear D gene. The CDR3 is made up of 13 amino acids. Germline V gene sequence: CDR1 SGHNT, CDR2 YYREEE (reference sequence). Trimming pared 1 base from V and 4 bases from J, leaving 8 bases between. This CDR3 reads CASSLLGGYGYTF. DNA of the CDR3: TGTGCCAGCAGCTTGCTCGGTGGCTATGGCTACACCTTC.

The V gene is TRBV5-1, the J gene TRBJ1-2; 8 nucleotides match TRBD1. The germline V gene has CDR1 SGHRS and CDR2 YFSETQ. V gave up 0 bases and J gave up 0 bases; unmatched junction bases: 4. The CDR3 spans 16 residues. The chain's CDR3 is CASSLGDRGSNYGYTF. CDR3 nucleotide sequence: TGCGCCAGCAGCTTGGGAGACAGGGGATCTAACTATGGCTACACCTTC. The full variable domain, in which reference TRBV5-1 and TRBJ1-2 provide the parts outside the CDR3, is KAGVTQTPRYLIKTRGQQVTLSCSPISGHRSVSWYQQTPGQGLQFLFEYFSETQRNKGNFPGRFSGRQFSNSRSEMNVSTLELGDSALYLCASSLGDRGSNYGYTFGSGTRLTVV.

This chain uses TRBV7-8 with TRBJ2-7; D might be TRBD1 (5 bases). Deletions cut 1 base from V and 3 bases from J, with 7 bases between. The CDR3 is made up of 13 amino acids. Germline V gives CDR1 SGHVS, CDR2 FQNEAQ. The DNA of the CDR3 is TGTGCCAGCAGCTTAGAAGGGGTCTACGAGCAGTACTTC. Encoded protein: CASSLEGVYEQYF.

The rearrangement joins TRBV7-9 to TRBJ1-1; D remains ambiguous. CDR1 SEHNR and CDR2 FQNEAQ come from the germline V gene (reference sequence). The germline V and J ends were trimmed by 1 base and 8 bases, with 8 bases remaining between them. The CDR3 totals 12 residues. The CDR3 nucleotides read TGTGCCAGCAGCTTAGTGGCGTGGGAAGCTTTCTTT. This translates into CASSLVAWEAFF.

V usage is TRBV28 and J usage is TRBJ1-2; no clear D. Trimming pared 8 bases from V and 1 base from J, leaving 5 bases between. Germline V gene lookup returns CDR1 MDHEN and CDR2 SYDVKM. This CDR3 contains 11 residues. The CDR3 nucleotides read TGTGCCAGCGGGATTAACTATGGCTACACCTTC. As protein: CASGINYGYTF.

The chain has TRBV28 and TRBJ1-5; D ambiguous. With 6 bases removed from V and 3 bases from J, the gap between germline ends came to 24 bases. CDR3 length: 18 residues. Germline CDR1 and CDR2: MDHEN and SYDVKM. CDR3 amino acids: CASRSGQSRGSFNQPQHF. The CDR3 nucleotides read TGTGCCAGCAGATCGGGCCAGAGTCGGGGTTCGTTCAATCAGCCCCAGCATTTT.

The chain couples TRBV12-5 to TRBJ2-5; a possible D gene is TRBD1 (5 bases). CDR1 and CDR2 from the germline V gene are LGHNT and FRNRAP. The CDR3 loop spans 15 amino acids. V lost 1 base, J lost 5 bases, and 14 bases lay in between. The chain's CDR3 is CASGLAQGKGETQYF. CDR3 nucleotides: TGTGCTAGTGGTTTGGCCCAGGGAAAGGGGGAGACCCAGTACTTC.

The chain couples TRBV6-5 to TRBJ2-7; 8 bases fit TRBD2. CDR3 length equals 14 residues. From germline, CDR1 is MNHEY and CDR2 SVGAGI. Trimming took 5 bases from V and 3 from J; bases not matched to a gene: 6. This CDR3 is CASSRIAGNYEQYF. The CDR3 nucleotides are TGTGCCAGCAGTCGAATAGCGGGGAACTACGAGCAGTACTTC.

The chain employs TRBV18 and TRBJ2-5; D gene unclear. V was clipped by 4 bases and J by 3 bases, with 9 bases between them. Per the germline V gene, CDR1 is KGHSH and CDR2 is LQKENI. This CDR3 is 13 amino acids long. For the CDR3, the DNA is TGTGCCAGCTCACTCCTCATAGAAGAGACCCAGTACTTC. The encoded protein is CASSLLIEETQYF.

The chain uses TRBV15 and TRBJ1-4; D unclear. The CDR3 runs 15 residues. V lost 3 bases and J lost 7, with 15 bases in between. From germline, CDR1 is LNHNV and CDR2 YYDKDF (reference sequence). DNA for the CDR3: TGTGCCACCAGCAGGGTTCCTAGGGATGTTGAAAAACTGTTTTTT. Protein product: CATSRVPRDVEKLFF.

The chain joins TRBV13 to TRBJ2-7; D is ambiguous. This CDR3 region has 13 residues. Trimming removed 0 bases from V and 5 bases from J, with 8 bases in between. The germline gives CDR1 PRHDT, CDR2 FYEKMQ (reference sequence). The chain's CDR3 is CASSLGRADEQYF. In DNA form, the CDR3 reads TGTGCCAGCAGCTTAGGTAGGGCCGACGAGCAGTACTTC.

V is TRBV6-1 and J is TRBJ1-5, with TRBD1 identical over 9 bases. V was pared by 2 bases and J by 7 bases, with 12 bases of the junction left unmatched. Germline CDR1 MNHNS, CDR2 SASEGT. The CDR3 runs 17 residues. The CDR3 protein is CASSEKPTGGLRQPQHF. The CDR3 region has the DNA TGTGCCAGCAGTGAAAAACCTACAGGGGGCCTTAGGCAGCCCCAGCATTTT.